What follows are 17 T cell receptor beta chains derived from one specimen sequenced in a study of cytomegalovirus exposure and HLA in healthy donors. The PCR was carried out with 60 Vbeta primers and 13 Jbeta primers. TCRdb keeps only in-frame clones here, not all; method: immunoSEQ multiplex PCR. The data contain around 160,000 clones, over 60% of them singletons. Sequenced: PBMCs. The receptors originated from a man between 40 and 49 years old in good health and CMV-seropositive.

The J gene is TRBJ1-1, the V gene TRBV9; 10 bases are a match to TRBD1. Germline-derived CDR1 and CDR2 are SGDLS and YYNGEE. This CDR3 comprises 16 residues. Trimming cost V 0 bases and J 0 bases; bases outside gene matches: 2. The CDR3 DNA reads as TGTGCCAGCAGCGTAGGACAGGGGGCCATGAACACTGAAGCTTTCTTT. This translates into CASSVGQGAMNTEAFF.

The rearrangement uses TRBV19 and TRBJ2-1; TRBD2 matches at 12 bases. From germline, CDR1 is LNHDA and CDR2 SQIVND (reference sequence). This CDR3 is built from 15 residues. Losses at the gene ends were 6 bases for V and 6 bases for J; bases not matched to a gene: 6. The CDR3 DNA follows: TGTGCCAGTAGACCGACTAGCGGGAGTTTCAATGAGCAGTTCTTC. It translates to CASRPTSGSFNEQFF.

This sequence joins TRBV29-1 and TRBJ2-5, with D unresolved. Looked up from germline, CDR1 is SQVTM and CDR2 is ANQGSEA. The V gene lost 4 bases and the J gene lost 2 bases, with 17 bases spanning the gap. The CDR3 is made up of 15 amino acids. The CDR3 reads CSVAAPQMTQETQYF. The CDR3 coding sequence is TGCAGCGTTGCCGCACCCCAGATGACACAAGAGACCCAGTACTTC.

The rearrangement uses TRBV11-3 and TRBJ2-1; unclear D gene. CDR3 size: 15 residues. The V and J ends lost 0 bases and 6 bases respectively, with 12 bases between them. Germline CDR1 and CDR2: SGHNT and YENEEA. The CDR3 nucleotides are TGTGCCAGCAGCTTAGATGCAACTCTCTCCAATGAGCAGTTCTTC. Amino acid sequence: CASSLDATLSNEQFF.

This clone was recorded once. Other DNA sequences from this sample encode an identical CDR3 as well. The rearrangement joins TRBV18 to TRBJ1-2; D is perhaps TRBD1 (6 bases). The CDR3 totals 13 residues. V was shortened by 3 bases and J by 2 bases, with 7 bases between the two germline ends. CDR1 KGHSH and CDR2 LQKENI come from the germline V gene. CDR3 DNA sequence: TGTGCCAGCTCACCCGGACAGAACTATGGCTACACCTTC. Protein sequence: CASSPGQNYGYTF.

This clone turned up a few times. The rearrangement links TRBV2 to TRBJ1-4, with D perhaps TRBD1 (5 bases). Between the trimmed V and J ends, which lost 6 bases and 4 bases, there was a span of 12 bases. CDR3 length equals 14 residues. Germline-derived CDR1 and CDR2 are SNHLY and FYNNEI. The CDR3 loop reads CASRTTVYNEKLFF. CDR3 coding DNA: TGTGCCAGCAGGACGACAGTTTATAATGAAAAACTGTTTTTT. The full variable domain, completed using reference TRBV2 and TRBJ1-4, is EPEVTQTPSHQVTQMGQEVILRCVPISNHLYFYWYRQILGQKVEFLVSFYNNEISEKSEIFDDQFSVERPDGSNFTLKIRSTKLEDSAMYFCASRTTVYNEKLFFGSGTQLSVL.

The J gene is TRBJ2-3, the V gene TRBV14, with D maybe TRBD2 (6 bases). The CDR3 is made up of 16 amino acids. Germline-derived CDR1 and CDR2 are SGHDN and FVKESK. Trimming removed 4 bases from V and 0 bases from J, with 14 bases in between. The CDR3 DNA sequence: TGTGCCAGCAGCCCCCAAGGCCGGGGGAGCACAGATACGCAGTATTTT. Translating gives CASSPQGRGSTDTQYF.

For the CDR3, the DNA is TGTGCCAGCAAAATATTACATTCAGATACGCAGTATTTT. Translating gives CASKILHSDTQYF. The chain carries TRBV28 and TRBJ2-3; no clear D gene. Looked up from germline, CDR1 is MDHEN and CDR2 is SYDVKM. The CDR3 has 13 residues. With 7 bases removed from V and 4 bases from J, the gap between germline ends came to 12 bases.

The chain joins TRBV7-2 to TRBJ2-3, with D maybe TRBD2 (5 bases). The CDR3 has 19 residues. CDR1 is SGHTA, CDR2 FQGNSA, per germline. The V and J ends lost 7 bases and 0 bases respectively, with 26 bases between them. CDR3 DNA sequence: TGTGCCAGCACCTCGCCCGGAGGCGTCCGGCTGGCTAGCACAGATACGCAGTATTTT. This gives the protein CASTSPGGVRLASTDTQYF.

A few counts support this clone. V usage is TRBV2 and J usage is TRBJ2-1; D is undetermined. Trimming left V 4 bases short and J 5 bases short, with 6 bases between. Per the germline V gene, CDR1 is SNHLY and CDR2 is FYNNEI. The CDR3 is 12 residues long. Written as DNA, the CDR3 is TGTGCCAGCAGTGGCCTAAACAATGAGCAGTTCTTC. It encodes CASSGLNNEQFF.

The chain joins TRBV19 to TRBJ1-3; 7 bases align to TRBD1. CDR3 length: 17 residues. The V gene end was trimmed by 5 bases and the J gene end by 0 bases; junction bases not matched to a gene: 10. Germline-derived CDR1 and CDR2 are LNHDA and SQIVND (reference sequence). DNA of the CDR3: TGTGCCAGTAGTGCGGCCGGGACAGTGCTCTCTGGAAACACCATATATTTT. Residues: CASSAAGTVLSGNTIYF.

V and J are TRBV5-8 and TRBJ1-1, with a possible D match to TRBD1 (6 bases). Germline V gene lookup returns CDR1 SGHTS and CDR2 YDEGEE. This CDR3 contains 14 residues. V shed 4 bases and J shed 4 bases, with 14 bases lying between them. The CDR3 protein is CASSESGGRTEAFF. The CDR3 nucleotides read TGTGCCAGCAGCGAATCGGGGGGCCGCACTGAAGCTTTCTTT.

The J gene is TRBJ2-7, the V gene TRBV7-7; 10 bases align to TRBD2. With 10 bases clipped from V and 5 bases from J, the junction kept 8 bases outside the gene matches. The CDR3 sequence is 13 residues long. Germline V gene lookup returns CDR1 SSHAT and CDR2 FNYEAQ (reference sequence). CDR3 DNA sequence: TGTGCCACTCAGCTAGCGGGAGCAGACGAGCAGTACTTC. As protein: CATQLAGADEQYF. Complete variable domain (other parts from reference TRBV7-7 and TRBJ2-7): GAGVSQSPRYKVTKRGQDVTLRCDPISSHATLYWYQQALGQGPEFLTYFNYEAQPDKSGLPSDRFSAERPEGSISTLTIQRTEQRDSAMYRCATQLAGADEQYFGPGTRLTVT.

J is TRBJ2-5 and V is TRBV9; TRBD2 is a possible D gene (5 bases). The CDR3 sequence is 15 residues long. The germline V and J ends were trimmed by 0 bases and 1 base, with 10 bases remaining between them. Looked up from germline, CDR1 is SGDLS and CDR2 is YYNGEE. CDR3 sequence reads: CASSVAPGVQETQYF. The CDR3 DNA sequence: TGTGCCAGCAGCGTAGCTCCCGGGGTCCAAGAGACCCAGTACTTC.

The J gene is TRBJ2-3, the V gene TRBV7-9; the D gene is possibly TRBD1 (6 bases). CDR1 and CDR2 from the germline V gene are SEHNR and FQNEAQ (reference sequence). The V gene lost 1 base and the J gene lost 5 bases, with 16 bases spanning the gap. The CDR3 length is 16 residues. For the CDR3, the DNA is TGTGCCAGCAGCTTAGGGAACAGGGCCTTTGGAGATACGCAGTATTTT. Translating it yields CASSLGNRAFGDTQYF.

This chain joins TRBV5-3 and TRBJ2-7, with a weak D call TRBD1 (6 bases). TRBV5-3 is an open reading frame, and its role is uncertain. Trimming took 4 bases from V and 4 from J, leaving 15 bases between them. The CDR3 loop spans 14 amino acids. The CDR3: CARSLRWTEYEQYF. The CDR3, as DNA: TGTGCCAGAAGCCTGAGGTGGACAGAGTACGAGCAGTACTTC.

Turning to this clone: Germline is not matched at one junction end, which may reflect a read error. This chain uses TRBV7-9 with TRBJ1-4; TRBD1 matches 10 bases. CDR3 size: 16 residues. The germline V gene encodes CDR1 SEHNR and CDR2 FQNEAQ (reference sequence). In DNA, the CDR3 is TGTTCCAGCAGCCCCGGGGACAGGGGCTTTGGCGAAAAACTGTTTTTT. Its protein product is CSSSPGDRGFGEKLFF.